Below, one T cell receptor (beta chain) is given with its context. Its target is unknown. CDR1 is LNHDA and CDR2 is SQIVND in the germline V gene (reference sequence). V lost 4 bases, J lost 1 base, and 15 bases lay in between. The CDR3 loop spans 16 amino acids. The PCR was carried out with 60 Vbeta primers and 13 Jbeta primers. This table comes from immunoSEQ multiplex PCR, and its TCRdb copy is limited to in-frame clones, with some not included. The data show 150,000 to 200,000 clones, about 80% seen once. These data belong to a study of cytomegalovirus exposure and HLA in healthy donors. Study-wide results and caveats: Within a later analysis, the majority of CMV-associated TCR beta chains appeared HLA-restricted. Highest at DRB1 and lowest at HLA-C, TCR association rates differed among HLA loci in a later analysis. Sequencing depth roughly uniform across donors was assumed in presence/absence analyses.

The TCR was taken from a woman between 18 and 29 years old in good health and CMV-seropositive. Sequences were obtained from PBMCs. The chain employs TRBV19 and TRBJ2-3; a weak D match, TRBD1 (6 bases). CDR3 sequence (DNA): TGTGCCAGTAGTAGGACAGCCGAAAGGGGCACAGATACGCAGTATTTT. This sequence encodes CASSRTAERGTDTQYF.